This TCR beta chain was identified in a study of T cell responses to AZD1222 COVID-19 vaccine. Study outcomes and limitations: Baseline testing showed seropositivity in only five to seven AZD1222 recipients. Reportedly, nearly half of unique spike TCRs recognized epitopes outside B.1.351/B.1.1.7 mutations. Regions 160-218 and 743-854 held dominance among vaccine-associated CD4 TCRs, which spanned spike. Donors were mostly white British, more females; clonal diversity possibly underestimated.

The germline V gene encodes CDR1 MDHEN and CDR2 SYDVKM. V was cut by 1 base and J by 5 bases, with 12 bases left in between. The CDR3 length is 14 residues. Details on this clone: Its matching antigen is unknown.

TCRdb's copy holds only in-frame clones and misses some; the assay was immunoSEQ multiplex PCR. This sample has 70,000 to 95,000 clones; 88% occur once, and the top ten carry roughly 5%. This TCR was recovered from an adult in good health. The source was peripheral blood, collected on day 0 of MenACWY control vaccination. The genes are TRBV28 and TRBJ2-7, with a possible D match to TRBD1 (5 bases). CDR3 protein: CASSLYQGTHEQYF. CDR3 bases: TGTGCCAGCAGTTTATACCAGGGAACCCACGAGCAGTACTTC.